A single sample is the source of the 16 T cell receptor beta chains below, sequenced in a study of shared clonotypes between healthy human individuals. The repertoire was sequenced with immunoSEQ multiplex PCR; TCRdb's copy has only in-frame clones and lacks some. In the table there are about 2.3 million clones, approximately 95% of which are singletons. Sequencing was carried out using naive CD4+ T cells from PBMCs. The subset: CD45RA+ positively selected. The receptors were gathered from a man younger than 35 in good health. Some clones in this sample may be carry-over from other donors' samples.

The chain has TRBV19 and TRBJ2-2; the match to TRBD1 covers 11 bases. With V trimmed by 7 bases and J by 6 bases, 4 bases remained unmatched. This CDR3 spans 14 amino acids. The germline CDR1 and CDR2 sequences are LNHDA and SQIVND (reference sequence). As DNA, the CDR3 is TGTGCCAGTACCGAGGGACAGGGGGCCGGGGAGCTGTTTTTT. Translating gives CASTEGQGAGELFF.

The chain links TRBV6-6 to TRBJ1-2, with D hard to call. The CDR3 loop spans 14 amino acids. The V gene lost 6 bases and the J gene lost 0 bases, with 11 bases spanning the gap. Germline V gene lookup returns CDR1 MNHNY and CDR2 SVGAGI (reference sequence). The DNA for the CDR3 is TGTGCCAGCAGACTACCCGGGACTAACTATGGCTACACCTTC. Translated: CASRLPGTNYGYTF.

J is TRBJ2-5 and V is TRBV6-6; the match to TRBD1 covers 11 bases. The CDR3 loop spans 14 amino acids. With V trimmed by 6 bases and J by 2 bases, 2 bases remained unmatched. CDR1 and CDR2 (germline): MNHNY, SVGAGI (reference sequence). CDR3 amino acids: CASRDRGRQETQYF. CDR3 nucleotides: TGTGCCAGCAGGGACAGGGGGCGTCAAGAGACCCAGTACTTC.

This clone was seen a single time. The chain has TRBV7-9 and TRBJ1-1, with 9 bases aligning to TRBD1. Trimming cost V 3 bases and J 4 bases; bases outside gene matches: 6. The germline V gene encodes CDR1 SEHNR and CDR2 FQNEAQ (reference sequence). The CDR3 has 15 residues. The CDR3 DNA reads TGTGCCAGCAGCTTGAGGACAGGGGAGAGCACTGAAGCTTTCTTT. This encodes CASSLRTGESTEAFF. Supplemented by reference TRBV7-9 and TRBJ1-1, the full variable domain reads DTGVSQNPRHKITKRGQNVTFRCDPISEHNRLYWYRQTLGQGPEFLTYFQNEAQLEKSRLLSDRFSAERPKGSFSTLEIQRTEQGDSAMYLCASSLRTGESTEAFFGQGTRLTVV.

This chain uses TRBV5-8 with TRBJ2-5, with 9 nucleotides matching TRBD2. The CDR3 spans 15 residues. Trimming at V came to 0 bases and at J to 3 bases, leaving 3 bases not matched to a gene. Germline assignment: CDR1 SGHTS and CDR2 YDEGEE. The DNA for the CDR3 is TGTGCCAGCAGCTTGGGACTAGCGGAAAAAGAGACCCAGTACTTC. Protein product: CASSLGLAEKETQYF.

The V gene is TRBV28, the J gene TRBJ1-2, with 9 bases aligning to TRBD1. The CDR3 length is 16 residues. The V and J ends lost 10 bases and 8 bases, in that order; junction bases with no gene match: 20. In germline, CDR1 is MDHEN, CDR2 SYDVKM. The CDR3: CATTTQLTGGLGGYTF. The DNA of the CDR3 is TGTGCCACCACCACGCAATTGACAGGGGGTTTGGGAGGCTACACCTTC.

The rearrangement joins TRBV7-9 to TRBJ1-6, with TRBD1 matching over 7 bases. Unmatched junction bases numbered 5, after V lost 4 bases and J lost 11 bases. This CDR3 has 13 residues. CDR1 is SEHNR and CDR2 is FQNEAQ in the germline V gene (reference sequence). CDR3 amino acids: CASSSGGYTPLHF. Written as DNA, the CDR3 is TGTGCCAGCAGCTCAGGGGGTTATACACCCCTCCACTTT.

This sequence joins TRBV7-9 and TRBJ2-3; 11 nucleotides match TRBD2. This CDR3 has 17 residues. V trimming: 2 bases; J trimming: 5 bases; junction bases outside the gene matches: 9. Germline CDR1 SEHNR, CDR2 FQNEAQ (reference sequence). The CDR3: CASSLILAGDYRDTQYF. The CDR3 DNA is TGTGCCAGCAGCTTAATACTAGCGGGAGACTACCGAGATACGCAGTATTTT.

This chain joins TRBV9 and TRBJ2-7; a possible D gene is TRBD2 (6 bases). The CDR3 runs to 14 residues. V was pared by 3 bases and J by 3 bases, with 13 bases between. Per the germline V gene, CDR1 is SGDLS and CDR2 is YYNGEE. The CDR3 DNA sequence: TGTGCCAGCAGCGGGAGGGCCGGTGGCTACGAGCAGTACTTC. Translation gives CASSGRAGGYEQYF.

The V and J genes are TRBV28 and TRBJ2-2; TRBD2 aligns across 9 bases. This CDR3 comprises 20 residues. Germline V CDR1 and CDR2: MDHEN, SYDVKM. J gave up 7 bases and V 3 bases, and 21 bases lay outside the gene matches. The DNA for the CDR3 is TGTGCCAGCAGTTTCCTGAGTTCCCAGGTGGCGGGAGGGCTCGGCGGGGAGCTGTTTTTT. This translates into CASSFLSSQVAGGLGGELFF.

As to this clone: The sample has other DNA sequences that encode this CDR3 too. In DNA, the CDR3 is TGCGCCAGCAGCCCCGGGACAGGTAATCAGCCCCAGCATTTT. Encoded protein: CASSPGTGNQPQHF. The chain has TRBV5-1 and TRBJ1-5; TRBD1 matches at 8 bases. The CDR3 totals 14 residues. Losses at the gene ends were 4 bases for V and 4 bases for J; bases not matched to a gene: 4. The germline V gene has CDR1 SGHRS and CDR2 YFSETQ.

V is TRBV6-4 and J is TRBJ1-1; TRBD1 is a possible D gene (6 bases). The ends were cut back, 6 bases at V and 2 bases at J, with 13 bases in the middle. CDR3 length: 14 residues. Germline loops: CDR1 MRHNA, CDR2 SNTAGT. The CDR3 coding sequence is TGTGCCAGCAGGGGGGGACATGGAAACACTGAAGCTTTCTTT. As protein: CASRGGHGNTEAFF.

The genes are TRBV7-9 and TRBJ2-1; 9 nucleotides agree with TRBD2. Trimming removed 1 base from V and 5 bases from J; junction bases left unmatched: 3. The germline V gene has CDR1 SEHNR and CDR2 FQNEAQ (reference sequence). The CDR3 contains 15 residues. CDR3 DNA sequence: TGTGCCAGCAGCTTAGGGACTAGCGACAACAATGAGCAGTTCTTC. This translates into CASSLGTSDNNEQFF.

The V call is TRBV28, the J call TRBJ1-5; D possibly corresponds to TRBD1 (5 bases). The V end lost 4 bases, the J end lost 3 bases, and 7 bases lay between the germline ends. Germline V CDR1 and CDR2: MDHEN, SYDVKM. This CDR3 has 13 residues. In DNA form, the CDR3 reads TGTGCCAGCAGTTGGGGGAACAATCAGCCCCAGCATTTT. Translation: CASSWGNNQPQHF.

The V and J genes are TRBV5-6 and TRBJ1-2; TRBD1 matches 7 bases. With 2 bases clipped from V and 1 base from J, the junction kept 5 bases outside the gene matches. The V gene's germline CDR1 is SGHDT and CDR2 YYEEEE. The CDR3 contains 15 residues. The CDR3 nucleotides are TGTGCCAGCAGCTTAGGGGACAGATATAACTATGGCTACACCTTC. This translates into CASSLGDRYNYGYTF.

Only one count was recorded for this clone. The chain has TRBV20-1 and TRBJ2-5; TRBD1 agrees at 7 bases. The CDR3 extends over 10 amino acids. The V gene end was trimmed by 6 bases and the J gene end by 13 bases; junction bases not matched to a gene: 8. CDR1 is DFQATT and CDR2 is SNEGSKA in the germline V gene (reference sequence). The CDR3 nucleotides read TGCAGTGCGAACCCGGACAGGTTGTACTTC. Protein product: CSANPDRLYF.